This T cell receptor beta chain comes out of a study of T-cell memory formation after mild COVID-19. Study in general: Largely donor-specific sequence clusters came from a couple of donors. Broader study findings: Day 15 to 85 contractors were CD4/CD8 balanced; later expanders leaned CD4+. CD8+ contracting clones occupied EMRA, while CD4+ ones occupied mainly CM and EM.

Barcoded TCR alpha and TCR beta cDNA libraries with UMIs came from 5'RACE using constant-segment primers. TCRdb itself ran the 5' RACE reads through MiXCR, one entry per CDR3 protein. Of fewer than 200,000 distinct CDR3 sequences in the sample, around 21% were seen once. This clonotype was counted between two and nine times. The antigen remains unidentified. This TCR was sampled from an adult woman who had mild COVID-19 (a few samples of this study predate the infection). Cell type and time point are not known. Sequencing input: PBMCs or a T cell subset sorted from them (not recorded which).

CDR3 amino acids: CASSAAGVNEQFF. The DNA for the CDR3 is TGTGCCAGCAGCGCGGCAGGGGTCAATGAGCAGTTCTTC. V and J are TRBV9 and TRBJ2-1, with a weak D call TRBD1 (6 bases). Germline CDR1 is SGDLS and CDR2 is YYNGEE. The CDR3 totals 13 residues. V dropped 3 bases and J dropped 6 bases, with 10 bases sitting between them. Based on the CDR3 plus reference TRBV9 and TRBJ2-1, the full variable domain is DSGVTQTPKHLITATGQRVTLRCSPRSGDLSVYWYQQSLDQGLQFLIQYYNGEERAKGNILERFSAQQFPDLHSELNLSSLELGDSALYFCASSAAGVNEQFFGPGTRLTVL.